The entry that follows covers one T cell receptor (beta chain) sequence. The antigen is undetermined. Profiling relied on immunoSEQ multiplex PCR, and the TCRdb table lists in-frame clones only, not all of them. The repertoire holds about 12,000 clones, with about 72% as singletons. In germline, CDR1 is SEHNR, CDR2 FQNEAQ (reference sequence). This CDR3 is built from 13 residues. Trimming took 5 bases from V and 1 from J, leaving 8 bases between them. Unexposed donor CD4+ T cells date from about 2011-2018, before the COVID-19 pandemic. The cells were cultured for around ten days before CD4+ T cells were isolated. As cell numbers allowed, unexposed-donor CD4+ T cells faced SARS-CoV-2 S/N and four cold-coronavirus spikes. The data are from a study of CD4 T cells in relation to SARS-CoV-2 and coronaviruses. On the study more broadly: The HLA restriction of the shared crossreactive spike epitopes was mapped.

Sequencing input: CD4+ T cells from PBMCs, cultured in vitro. The clonotype originates from a human donor in good health. The V and J genes are TRBV7-9 and TRBJ1-1; D might be TRBD1 (6 bases). The CDR3 loop reads CASSTQGNTEAFF. The CDR3 DNA follows: TGTGCCAGCAGCACACAGGGGAACACTGAAGCTTTCTTT.